This T cell receptor (beta chain) was identified in a study of patients and donors after allogeneic stem cell transplantation. This CDR3 contains 13 residues. Trimming removed 1 base at V and 10 bases at J, with 13 bases between. CDR1 is SGHAT, CDR2 FQNNGV, per germline. In its sample, this clonotype was seen a few times. TCRdb reprocessed the RT-PCR reads with MiXCR, giving one entry per CDR3 protein. The sample has 70,000 or so distinct CDR3 sequences, roughly 29% seen once. V gene TRBV11-2 combines with J gene TRBJ1-1; D gene uncertain. Sequenced sample: blood, either unsorted or a sorted T cell fraction (not recorded which). This clonotype was obtained from a human donor who was either an allogeneic HSCT recipient or a stem cell or donor lymphocyte infusion donor (not recorded which). It is not recorded whose cells these are; they may come from a transplant donor. CDR3 loop: CASSLGTARTAFF. CDR3 DNA sequence: TGTGCCAGCAGCTTAGGGACGGCCCGGACAGCTTTCTTT.